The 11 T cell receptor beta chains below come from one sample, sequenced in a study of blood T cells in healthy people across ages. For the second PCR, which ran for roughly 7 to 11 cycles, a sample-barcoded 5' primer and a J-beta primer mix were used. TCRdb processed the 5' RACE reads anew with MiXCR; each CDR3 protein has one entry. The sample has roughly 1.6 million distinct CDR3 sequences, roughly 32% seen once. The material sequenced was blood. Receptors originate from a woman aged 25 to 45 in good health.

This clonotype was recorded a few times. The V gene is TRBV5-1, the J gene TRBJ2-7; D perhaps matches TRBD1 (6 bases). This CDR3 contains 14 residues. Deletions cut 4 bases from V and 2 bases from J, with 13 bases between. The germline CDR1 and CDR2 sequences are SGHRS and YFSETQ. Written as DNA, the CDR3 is TGCGCCAGCAGCCCGCAGGGGATACCCTACGAGCAGTACTTC. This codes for CASSPQGIPYEQYF.

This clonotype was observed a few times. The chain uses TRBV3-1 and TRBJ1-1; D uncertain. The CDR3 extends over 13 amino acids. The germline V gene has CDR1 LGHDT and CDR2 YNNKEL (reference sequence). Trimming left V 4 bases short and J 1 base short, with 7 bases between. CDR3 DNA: TGTGCCAGCAGCCGGGTGCGGAACACTGAAGCTTTCTTT. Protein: CASSRVRNTEAFF.

This chain's CDR3 is CASSLVGRSSYEQYF. CDR3 coding DNA: TGTGCCAGCAGTTTAGTGGGACGGAGCTCCTACGAGCAGTACTTC. The genes are TRBV28 and TRBJ2-7; D may be TRBD1 or TRBD2 (5 bases each). Trimming stripped 2 bases from V and 0 bases from J, with 11 bases between. CDR3 length: 15 amino acids. The germline V gene has CDR1 MDHEN and CDR2 SYDVKM.

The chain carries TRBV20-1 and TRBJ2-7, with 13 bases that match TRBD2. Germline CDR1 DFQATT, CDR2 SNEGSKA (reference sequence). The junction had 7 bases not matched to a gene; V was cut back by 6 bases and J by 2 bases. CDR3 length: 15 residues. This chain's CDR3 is CSATLLAGGPYEQYF. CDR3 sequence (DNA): TGCAGTGCCACATTACTAGCGGGAGGGCCCTACGAGCAGTACTTC.

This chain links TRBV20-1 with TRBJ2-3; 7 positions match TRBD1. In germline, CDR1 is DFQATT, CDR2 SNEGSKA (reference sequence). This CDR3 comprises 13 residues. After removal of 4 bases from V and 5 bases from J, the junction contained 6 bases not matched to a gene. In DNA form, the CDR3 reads TGCAGTGCTATAGACAGGGTAATAGATACGCAGTATTTT. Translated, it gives CSAIDRVIDTQYF.

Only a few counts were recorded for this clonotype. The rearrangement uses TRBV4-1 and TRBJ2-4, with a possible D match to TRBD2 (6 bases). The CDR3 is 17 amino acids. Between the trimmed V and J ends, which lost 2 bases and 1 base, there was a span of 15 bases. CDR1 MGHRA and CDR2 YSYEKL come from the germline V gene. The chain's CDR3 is CASSQPGLSAAKNIQYF. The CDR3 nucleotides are TGCGCCAGCAGCCAACCGGGACTCTCGGCGGCCAAAAACATTCAGTACTTC.

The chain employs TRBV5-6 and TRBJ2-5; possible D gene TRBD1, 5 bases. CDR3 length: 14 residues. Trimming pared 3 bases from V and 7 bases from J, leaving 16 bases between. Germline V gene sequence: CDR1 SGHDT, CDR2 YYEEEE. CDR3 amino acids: CASSSGPKRGTQYF. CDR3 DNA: TGTGCCAGCAGCTCCGGACCCAAAAGGGGGACCCAGTACTTC.

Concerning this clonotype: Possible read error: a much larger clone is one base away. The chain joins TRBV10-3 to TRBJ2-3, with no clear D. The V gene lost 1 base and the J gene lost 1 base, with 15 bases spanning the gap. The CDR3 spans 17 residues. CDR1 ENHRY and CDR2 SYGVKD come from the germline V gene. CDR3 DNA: TGTGCCATCAGTGAGTTTGGGCCGACAACTGGCACAGATACGCAGTATTTT. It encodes CAISEFGPTTGTDTQYF.

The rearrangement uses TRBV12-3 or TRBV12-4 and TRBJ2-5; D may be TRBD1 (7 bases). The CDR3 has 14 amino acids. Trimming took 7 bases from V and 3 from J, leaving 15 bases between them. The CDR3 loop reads CASTRTGGEETQYF. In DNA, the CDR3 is TGTGCCAGCACCCGGACAGGAGGGGAAGAGACCCAGTACTTC.

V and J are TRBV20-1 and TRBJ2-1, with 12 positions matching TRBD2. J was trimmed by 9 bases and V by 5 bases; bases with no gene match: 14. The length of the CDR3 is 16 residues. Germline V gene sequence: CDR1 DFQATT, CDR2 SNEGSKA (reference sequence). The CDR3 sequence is CSACHPTSGSFCEQFF. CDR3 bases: TGCAGTGCTTGCCACCCGACTAGCGGGAGTTTTTGTGAGCAGTTCTTC.

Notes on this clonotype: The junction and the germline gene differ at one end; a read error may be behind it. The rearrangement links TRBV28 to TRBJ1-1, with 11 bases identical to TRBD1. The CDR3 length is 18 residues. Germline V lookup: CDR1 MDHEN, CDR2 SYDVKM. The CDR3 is CANSLATGDRGSNTEAFF. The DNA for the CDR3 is TGTGCCAACAGTTTAGCGACGGGGGACAGGGGGTCGAACACTGAAGCTTTCTTT.